Described below is a single T cell receptor (beta chain) sequence and its context. Its antigen is not identified. This sample was taken from a study of beta chain features in type 1 diabetes. Study-wide points: In all four CD4+ subsets, TCRB CDR3 length was significantly, moderately reduced in type 1 diabetes.

Germline loops: CDR1 LNHDA, CDR2 SQIVND (reference sequence). With 8 bases removed from V and 1 base from J, the gap between germline ends came to 15 bases. The CDR3 has 15 amino acids. The study reverse transcribed the entire isolated RNA, so it sequenced expressed TCRB transcripts. Naive, central memory and regulatory T cell samples yielded around 3.9 million reads on average. Libraries were prepared by immunoSEQ multiplex PCR; TCRdb keeps only in-frame clonotypes and omits some of them. The sample gives under 150,000 clones, around 8.8% of which show up once; 0.6% to 0.9% is in the top ten. This TCR derives from a man aged 25-45 years with type 1 diabetes. The rearrangement links TRBV19 to TRBJ1-5, with a weak D call TRBD1 (5 bases). The specimen sequenced was central memory CD4+ T cells from blood. The CDR3 DNA is TGTGCCAGTCAACAGGAGACGGTGAGCAATCAGCCCCAGCATTTT. Residues: CASQQETVSNQPQHF.